This T cell receptor beta chain was documented in a study of cytomegalovirus exposure and HLA in healthy donors. Broader study findings: It was reported that the classifier diagnosed cytomegalovirus status with high specificity and sensitivity in both the original and validation cohorts. CMV antigen specificity of three CMV-associated chains was confirmed in vitro. It is likely that the observed cluster of highly shared sequence variants was a sequencing artifact. In a later analysis, TCR association rates varied by HLA locus: DRB1 most, HLA-C fewest.

Comments on this clone: The antigen is undetermined.

V was pared by 6 bases and J by 9 bases, with 21 bases between. CDR1 is MNHEY and CDR2 is SVGAGI in the germline V gene. The CDR3 is 14 residues long. This PCR relied on a set of 60 Vbeta primers and 13 Jbeta primers. The table came from immunoSEQ multiplex PCR; TCRdb's copy has only in-frame clones and leaves some out. The repertoire holds 130,000 to 150,000 clones, with around 75% as singletons. J is TRBJ2-7 and V is TRBV6-5; D gene unclear. This receptor was obtained from a woman in her thirties in good health and CMV-seronegative. The sample taken for sequencing was PBMCs. CDR3 loop: CASSVSRDPRRQYF. For the CDR3, the DNA is TGTGCCAGCAGCGTATCCAGAGACCCTAGAAGGCAGTACTTC.